These T cell receptor beta chains were read from a single sample in a study of immune cell composition in non-small cell lung cancer. The protocol was immunoSEQ multiplex PCR, while the TCRdb copy is restricted to in-frame clones and leaves out a portion. The sample holds 12,000 to 15,000 clones, roughly 74% seen once. The specimen was lung tumor tissue. The receptors were gathered from a human donor with non-small cell lung cancer. CDR3s include the opening cysteine and the closing phenylalanine or tryptophan. D genes are given only for firm matches. The size entry is marked missing in some rows and otherwise reads once, few, many or a size class.

d_call clone_size j_call v_call cdr3_nt cdr3_aa
- - TRBJ2-1 TRBV13 TGTGCCAGCAGCCCTCGGACGGCGGGCTCCTACAATGAGCAGTTCTTC CASSPRTAGSYNEQFF
- few TRBJ2-7 TRBV6-1 TGTGCCAGCAGTGGCGGGACGGCCGACTACGAGCAGTACTTC CASSGGTADYEQYF
- - TRBJ2-5 TRBV5-4 TGTGCCAGCAGCTTGGCGGGGGACCAAGAGACCCAGTACTTC CASSLAGDQETQYF
- - TRBJ2-7 TRBV27 TGTGCCAGCAGACCGCTCCGACAGGTTATGGCCCTCGAGCAGTACTTC CASRPLRQVMALEQYF
- - TRBJ1-1 TRBV4-2 TGTGCCAGCAGCCAAGCCAAAACGGGTGCTTTCTTT CASSQAKTGAFF
- - TRBJ1-6 TRBV14 TGTGCCAGCAGCCAAACCCAACGTTCAGGTTCACCCCTCCACTTT CASSQTQRSGSPLHF
TRBD1 - TRBJ1-2 TRBV2 TGTGCCAGCACTGTGGACAGGGGGAACTATGGCTACACCTTC CASTVDRGNYGYTF
- - TRBJ2-1 TRBV5-4 TGTGCCAGCAGCTTGAAACTAGCAAGCCACAATGAGCAGTTCTTC CASSLKLASHNEQFF
TRBD2 - TRBJ2-1 TRBV4-1 TGCGCCAGCAGCCAGGGACTAGCGGGAGACAATGAGCAGTTCTTC CASSQGLAGDNEQFF
TRBD2 - TRBJ2-1 TRBV19 TGTGCCAGTAAGGCGGGAGGCTCCCCCAATGAGCAGTTCTTC CASKAGGSPNEQFF
TRBD1 - TRBJ2-7 TRBV18 TGTGCCAGCTCGCACGGACAGGGTCCCTACGAGCAGTACTTC CASSHGQGPYEQYF
- - TRBJ2-1 TRBV27 TGTGCCAGCAGTCCCTTGGGCACAGGTGTCAATGAGCAGTTCTTC CASSPLGTGVNEQFF
- - TRBJ2-1 TRBV11-3 TGTGCCAGCAGCTTATTTACGGCCGGGTCGGGCTCCTACAATGAGCAGTTCTTC CASSLFTAGSGSYNEQFF
TRBD2 - TRBJ2-3 TRBV29-1 TGCAGCGTTGCGTATGGGACTAGCGGCACAGATACGCAGTATTTT CSVAYGTSGTDTQYF
- - TRBJ2-7 TRBV7-9 TGTGCCAGCAGCTTAAAGTCCTACAGCTCCTACGAGCAGTACTTC CASSLKSYSSYEQYF
TRBD2 - TRBJ2-7 TRBV5-1 TGCGCCAGCAGCTGGGGACTAGCGGGAGGCACCTACGAGCAGTACTTC CASSWGLAGGTYEQYF
- - TRBJ1-6 TRBV18 TGTGCCAGCTCTCTTAATTCACCCCTCCACTTT CASSLNSPLHF
- few TRBJ2-3 TRBV7-3 TGTGCCAGCAGCTTAACACAGAGCACAGATACGCAGTATTTT CASSLTQSTDTQYF
TRBD2 - TRBJ2-3 TRBV7-2 TGTGCCAGCAGCCGCGCTAGCGGGGGACTAGATACGCAGTATTTT CASSRASGGLDTQYF
TRBD2 - TRBJ2-1 TRBV19 TGTGCCAGTAGTAGGGGACTAGCGGACTATGAGCAGTTCTTC CASSRGLADYEQFF
TRBD1 few TRBJ2-1 TRBV9 TGTGCCAGCAGCCAGGGACAGGGTAAGGTTAAGGAGCAGTTCTTC CASSQGQGKVKEQFF
TRBD2 once TRBJ2-7 TRBV14 TGTGCCAGCAGCCAAGCTCCGCTAGCGGGATCCCACGAGCAGTACTTC CASSQAPLAGSHEQYF
- few TRBJ1-2 TRBV5-1 TGCGCCAGCAGCTTGGTTCCGGGTAACTATGGCTACACCTTC CASSLVPGNYGYTF
TRBD2 - TRBJ2-1 TRBV18 TGTGCCAGCTCACCTCCGCTAGCGGGAGAGGATGAGCAGTTCTTC CASSPPLAGEDEQFF
TRBD1 - TRBJ1-5 TRBV19 TGTGCCAGTAGTATAGGGGACAGGGGGATCAATCAGCCCCAGCATTTT CASSIGDRGINQPQHF
TRBD1 - TRBJ2-7 TRBV15 TGTGCCACCTCGGGGACAGGCGAGCAGTACTTC CATSGTGEQYF
TRBD2 once TRBJ2-2 TRBV11-3 TGTGCCAGCAGCTTAAGCGGGAGGGCGGCCGGGGAGCTGTTTTTT CASSLSGRAAGELFF
- - TRBJ1-2 TRBV25-1 TGTGCCAGCAGTGAATATCGGGGAGGTTCCTATGGCTACACCTTC CASSEYRGGSYGYTF
TRBD1 - TRBJ1-1 TRBV5-6 TGTGCCAGCAGCTTACTGACAGGGATCACTGAAGCTTTCTTT CASSLLTGITEAFF
- - TRBJ1-2 TRBV6-5 TGTGCCAGCAGTTACTTGGACAGAGAAAACTATGGCTACACCTTC CASSYLDRENYGYTF
- few TRBJ2-6 TRBV9 TGTGCCAGCAGCGTAGCAGTGTCCGGGGCCAACGTCCTGACTTTC CASSVAVSGANVLTF
- - TRBJ1-1 TRBV18 TGTGCCAGCTCACCACCCTATTCGAACACTGAAGCTTTCTTT CASSPPYSNTEAFF
- medium-sized TRBJ2-3 TRBV7-3 TGTGCCAGCAGCTTCGTTGGCGGCGGCACAGATACGCAGTATTTT CASSFVGGGTDTQYF
TRBD1 - TRBJ1-1 TRBV5-5 TGTGCCAGCAGCTTGGAAGACAGGGGTTGGACTGAAGCTTTCTTT CASSLEDRGWTEAFF
- - TRBJ2-2 TRBV5-1 TGCGCCAGCAGCTTGTATCCAGGGACCGGGGAGCTGTTTTTT CASSLYPGTGELFF
TRBD1 - TRBJ1-1 TRBV5-5 TGTGCCAGCAGCTCACTTACAACCGGGACAGCGAACACTGAAGCTTTCTTT CASSSLTTGTANTEAFF
- - TRBJ2-1 TRBV7-2 TGTGCCAGCAGCAAGAGCGCTAGCTCCTACAATGAGCAGTTCTTC CASSKSASSYNEQFF
- - TRBJ1-4 TRBV7-9 TGTGCCAGCAGCTTCCGGACAGCTAATGAAAAACTGTTTTTT CASSFRTANEKLFF
- - TRBJ2-1 TRBV11-3 TGTGCCAGCAGCTTAGGCAGGGGAGAATACAATGAGCAGTTCTTC CASSLGRGEYNEQFF
- - TRBJ2-7 TRBV28 TGTGCCAGCAGTTTCGCGGGACCGGGGGAGCAGTACTTC CASSFAGPGEQYF
TRBD2 - TRBJ2-1 TRBV6-1 TGTGCCAGCAGTGACCCCGGGACTAGGAGGCTCAATGAGCAGTTCTTC CASSDPGTRRLNEQFF
- - TRBJ1-2 TRBV4-1 TGCGCCAGCAGCCAGCCACAGGGTATCTATGGCTACACCTTC CASSQPQGIYGYTF
TRBD1 few TRBJ1-1 TRBV6-5 TGTGCCAGCAGCTTCACAGGGGGACGTACTGAAGCTTTCTTT CASSFTGGRTEAFF
TRBD2 once TRBJ2-1 TRBV7-8 TGTGCCAGCAGCTTAGGGGTACTAGCGGGAACGCACAATGAGCAGTTCTTC CASSLGVLAGTHNEQFF
TRBD1 few TRBJ1-1 TRBV5-6 TGTGCCAGCAGGGACGGGACAGTGAACACTGAAGCTTTCTTT CASRDGTVNTEAFF
- - TRBJ2-2 TRBV6-6 TGTGCCAGCGTGGATTCGGAGTTATTGGCCACCGGGGAGCTGTTTTTT CASVDSELLATGELFF
TRBD1 - TRBJ2-5 TRBV14 TGTGCCAGCAGCCAGGACAGGCAAGAGACCCAGTACTTC CASSQDRQETQYF
TRBD2 once TRBJ2-1 TRBV11-2 TGTGCCAGCAGCGGCCGGACTAGCGGGGGGGCTGGTGAGCAGTTCTTC CASSGRTSGGAGEQFF
- - TRBJ2-7 TRBV5-6 TGTGCCAGCAGCTTGTACGGGGATTACTACGAGCAGTACTTC CASSLYGDYYEQYF
- - TRBJ1-3 TRBV29-1 TGCAGCGTTGTTGGGGGGAACACCATATATTTT CSVVGGNTIYF
TRBD1 - TRBJ1-1 TRBV6-1 TGTGCCAGCAGGAGCACAGGGGACAGGAACACTGAAGCTTTCTTT CASRSTGDRNTEAFF
TRBD1 - TRBJ1-1 TRBV5-1 TGCGCCAGCAGCTCCACAGGGGGCACTGAAGCTTTCTTT CASSSTGGTEAFF
- - TRBJ1-4 TRBV4-1 TGCGCCAGCAGCACTGGGCGACCTGATGAAAAACTGTTTTTT CASSTGRPDEKLFF